These 18 T cell receptor beta chains came from one sample sequenced in a study of CD8 T cells in ankylosing spondylitis. Each CDR3 protein gets one entry after TCRdb re-called the 5' RACE reads with MiXCR. The table records some 150,000 distinct CDR3 sequences, over 10% of them present only once. Specimen: blood, either unsorted or a sorted T cell fraction (not recorded which). All receptors derive from a female donor with ankylosing spondylitis or in good health (not recorded which).

The chain is built from TRBV29-1 and TRBJ2-2; possible D gene TRBD2, 5 bases. The CDR3 sequence is 13 residues long. Trimming pared 6 bases from V and 5 bases from J, leaving 13 bases between. Germline CDR1 is SQVTM and CDR2 is ANQGSEA. DNA of the CDR3: TGCAGCGTGTTGGGGAGAGAAACCGGGGAGCTGTTTTTT. Translation: CSVLGRETGELFF.

As regards this clonotype: One base away lies a much larger clone, so this may be a sequencing read error. As the CDR3 is not closed by the conserved phenylalanine or tryptophan, this likely results from a read error. CDR3 in DNA: TGCGCCAGCAGCCCAGGGACGGAAGGAATAGATACGCAGTATATT. Encoded protein: CASSPGTEGIDTQYI. The chain links TRBV5-1 to TRBJ2-3; D may correspond to TRBD1 or TRBD2 (5 bases each). Germline V gene sequence: CDR1 SGHRS, CDR2 YFSETQ. CDR3 length: 15 amino acids. Trimming took 4 bases from V and 5 from J, leaving 17 bases between them.

At least ten counts were recorded for this clonotype. CDR3 in amino acids: CASSQQQVPNEKLFF. The CDR3 region has the DNA TGCGCCAGCAGCCAACAGCAGGTGCCTAATGAAAAACTGTTTTTT. The V call is TRBV5-1, the J call TRBJ1-4; D is ambiguous. The CDR3 has 15 amino acids. CDR1 is SGHRS, CDR2 YFSETQ, per germline. V gave up 4 bases and J gave up 3 bases, with 13 bases separating them.

This clonotype was picked up many times. The chain uses TRBV20-1 and TRBJ1-5, with a weak D call TRBD1 (5 bases). This CDR3 is 13 amino acids long. In germline, CDR1 is DFQATT, CDR2 SNEGSKA (reference sequence). The ends were cut back, 6 bases at V and 5 bases at J, with 14 bases in the middle. For the CDR3, the DNA is TGCAGTGCCGCGCGGGGGGGAGATCAGCCCCAGCATTTT. Translation: CSAARGGDQPQHF.

This clonotype was detected many times. The chain has TRBV20-1 and TRBJ2-4, with D perhaps assigned TRBD1 or TRBD2 (5 bases each). The germline V and J ends were trimmed by 8 bases and 3 bases, with 20 bases remaining between them. Germline assignment: CDR1 DFQATT and CDR2 SNEGSKA (reference sequence). The CDR3 runs to 15 residues. CDR3 bases: TGCAGTCTCGGTGGCGAGGGGCCTGGCAAAAACATTCAGTACTTC. Protein product: CSLGGEGPGKNIQYF.

In this sample, this clonotype turned up many times. This rearrangement joins TRBV10-3 to TRBJ2-5, with 7 bases lining up with TRBD2. This CDR3 comprises 12 residues. V dropped 11 bases and J dropped 0; count of bases not matched to a gene: 3. The germline CDR1 and CDR2 sequences are ENHRY and SYGVKD. The CDR3 bases are TGTGCCTCCGGGGGGAACCAAGAGACCCAGTACTTC. Its translation: CASGGNQETQYF.

At least ten counts were recorded for this clonotype. The V call is TRBV12-3 or TRBV12-4, the J call TRBJ1-5; TRBD1 aligns across 7 bases. This CDR3 spans 14 amino acids. The V segment lost 6 bases and the J segment 7 bases; nucleotides outside the gene matches: 9. CDR3 protein: CASSRDSVDQPQHF. The CDR3, as DNA: TGTGCCAGCAGCCGGGACAGCGTCGACCAGCCCCAGCATTTT.

This clonotype was seen repeatedly, ten times or more. The chain recombines TRBV4-2 with TRBJ2-3; no clear D. The CDR3 spans 14 residues. Germline assignment: CDR1 LGHNA and CDR2 YNFKEQ. The V gene lost 0 bases and the J gene lost 6 bases, with 10 bases spanning the gap. The DNA for the CDR3 is TGTGCCAGCAGCCAAGAACGGGTAGGGGATACGCAGTATTTT. This translates into CASSQERVGDTQYF.

CDR3 coding DNA: TGTGCCAGCAGCAAAGGTGGAGGGACTAGCGAAAGAGCCCAAGAGACCCAGTACTTC. This encodes CASSKGGGTSERAQETQYF. The chain recombines TRBV21-1 with TRBJ2-5; the table's TRBD2 call for D was not verified on the DNA. TRBV21-1 constitutes a pseudogene. The CDR3 is made up of 19 amino acids.

This clonotype was found many times. This chain connects TRBV29-1 to TRBJ1-5; D not resolved. CDR3 length: 14 residues. V was clipped by 6 bases and J by 3 bases, with 15 bases between them. CDR1 is SQVTM, CDR2 ANQGSEA, per germline. Here the CDR3 DNA reads TGCAGCGTCAACCTGGCAGGATCCAATCAGCCCCAGCATTTT. This codes for CSVNLAGSNQPQHF.

Many counts were recorded for this clonotype. V gene TRBV27 combines with J gene TRBJ2-7; D remains unclear. The CDR3 contains 14 residues. The germline gives CDR1 MNHEY, CDR2 SMNVEV (reference sequence). V lost 2 bases, J lost 4 bases, and 12 bases lay in between. The CDR3 here is CASSLRATPYEQYF. As DNA, the CDR3 is TGTGCCAGCAGTTTACGGGCTACGCCTTACGAGCAGTACTTC.

This clonotype was seen many times. The V call is TRBV5-1, the J call TRBJ1-3; 10 bases line up with TRBD1. This CDR3 is 15 amino acids long. With V trimmed by 0 bases and J by 8 bases, 5 bases remained unmatched. Germline loops: CDR1 SGHRS, CDR2 YFSETQ. CDR3 amino acids: CASSLETGGADTIYF. CDR3 DNA: TGCGCCAGCAGCTTGGAGACAGGGGGCGCGGACACCATATATTTT.

This clonotype was observed at least ten times. The chain links TRBV20-1 to TRBJ1-4; TRBD1 matches at 10 bases. The length of the CDR3 is 17 residues. V shed 0 bases and J 0 bases; nucleotides not matched to a gene: 4. Per the germline V gene, CDR1 is DFQATT and CDR2 is SNEGSKA (reference sequence). CDR3 sequence reads: CSARDSGQGATNEKLFF. The CDR3, as DNA: TGCAGTGCTAGAGATTCCGGACAGGGGGCAACTAATGAAAAACTGTTTTTT.

This clonotype was picked up many times. The chain carries TRBV7-8 and TRBJ2-1; 7 bases fit TRBD2. CDR1 is SGHVS, CDR2 FQNEAQ, per germline. V dropped 5 bases and J dropped 2; count of bases not matched to a gene: 9. CDR3 length: 16 amino acids. The CDR3 reads CASSPPSGQPYNEQFF. CDR3 bases: TGTGCCAGCAGCCCCCCTAGCGGCCAGCCCTACAATGAGCAGTTCTTC.

This clonotype appeared a few times. This sequence joins TRBV3-1 and TRBJ2-5; D is unclear. This CDR3 spans 14 amino acids. Trimming left V 1 base short and J 7 bases short, with 13 bases between. In germline, CDR1 is LGHDT, CDR2 YNNKEL (reference sequence). CDR3: CASSQVLPKGTQYF. The DNA for the CDR3 is TGTGCCAGCAGCCAAGTACTTCCCAAGGGGACCCAGTACTTC.

This clonotype was seen only a few times. The V and J genes are TRBV5-1 and TRBJ2-1, with TRBD1 identical over 7 bases. The J segment lost 8 bases and the V segment lost 2 bases, leaving 1 base of the junction unmatched. Germline CDR1 is SGHRS and CDR2 is YFSETQ. CDR3 length: 12 residues. The CDR3 DNA follows: TGCGCCAGCAGCTTCACAGGGGATGAGCAGTTCTTC. Translating gives CASSFTGDEQFF.

This clonotype occurred many times. The chain recombines TRBV28 with TRBJ2-1, with D hard to call. Germline CDR1 reads MDHEN; CDR2 reads SYDVKM. The CDR3 totals 14 residues. The ends were cut back, 3 bases at V and 0 bases at J, with 6 bases in the middle. The DNA of the CDR3 is TGTGCCAGCAGTTTGTTTGGCTCCTACAATGAGCAGTTCTTC. Encoded protein: CASSLFGSYNEQFF.

This clonotype was observed many times. The chain uses TRBV7-3 and TRBJ1-5, with D possibly matching TRBD1 (5 bases). V dropped 5 bases and J dropped 1 base, with 15 bases sitting between them. CDR3 length: 16 amino acids. Germline assignment: CDR1 SGHTA and CDR2 FQGTGA. CDR3 sequence (DNA): TGTGCCAGCAGCACCCATCTTTGGGACAGCAATCAGCCCCAGCATTTT. Its protein product is CASSTHLWDSNQPQHF.